This entry is about one T cell receptor (beta chain). Researchers report immunoSEQ v3.0 was run at survey level. Data came from immunoSEQ multiplex PCR; TCRdb stores just in-frame clones and leaves some out. Of around 25,000 clones in the sample, over 70% were seen once. The data were taken from a study of long-term antiretroviral therapy in people with HIV. Germline CDR1 is SGHAT and CDR2 is FQNNGV. The CDR3 is 12 amino acids. With 3 bases removed from V and 3 bases from J, the gap between germline ends came to 4 bases. This TCR was sampled from a man between 18 and 29 years old with HIV. This material consisted of unsorted PBMCs, taken 3 years after starting antiretroviral therapy. This chain uses TRBV11-2 with TRBJ2-3, with D uncertain. CDR3 bases: TGTGCCAGCAGCTTCAAGACAGATACGCAGTATTTT. Residues: CASSFKTDTQYF.